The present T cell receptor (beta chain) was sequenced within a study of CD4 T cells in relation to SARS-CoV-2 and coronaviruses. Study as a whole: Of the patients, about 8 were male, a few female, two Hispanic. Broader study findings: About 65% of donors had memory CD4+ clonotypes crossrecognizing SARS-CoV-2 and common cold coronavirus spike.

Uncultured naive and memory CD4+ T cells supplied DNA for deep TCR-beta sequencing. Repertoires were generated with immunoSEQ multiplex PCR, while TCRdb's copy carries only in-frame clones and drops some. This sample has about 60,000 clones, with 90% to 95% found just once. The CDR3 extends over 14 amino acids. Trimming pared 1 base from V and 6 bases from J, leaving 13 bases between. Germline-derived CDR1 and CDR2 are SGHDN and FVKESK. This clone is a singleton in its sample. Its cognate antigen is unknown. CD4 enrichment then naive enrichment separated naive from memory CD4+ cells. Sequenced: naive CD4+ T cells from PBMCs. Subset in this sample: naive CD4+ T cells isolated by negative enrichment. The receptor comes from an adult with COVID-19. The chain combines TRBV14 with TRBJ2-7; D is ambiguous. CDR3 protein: CASSQALPFGEQYF. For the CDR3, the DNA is TGTGCCAGCAGCCAAGCCCTCCCCTTCGGCGAGCAGTACTTC.